This T cell receptor (beta chain) came from a study of blood T cell repertoires in COVID-19. This CDR3 contains 12 residues. With 3 bases removed from V and 6 bases from J, the gap between germline ends came to 11 bases. Germline CDR1 reads DFQATT; CDR2 reads SNEGSKA (reference sequence). Data came from immunoSEQ multiplex PCR; TCRdb stores just in-frame clones and leaves some out. The sample holds 490,000 or so clones, 75% to 90% seen once. Participants were aged about 18 to 100 years from approximately 24 US areas. Participants reported their clinical history, and cohort assignment relied on those reports.

V usage is TRBV20-1 and J usage is TRBJ1-2; D is uncertain. The sequencing sample was made of PBMCs or T cells enriched from blood (not recorded which). The TCR was taken from a woman aged 60-75 years who had recovered from COVID-19. The CDR3 spells CSASEAMNGYTF. In DNA, the CDR3 is TGCAGTGCTAGTGAAGCGATGAATGGCTACACCTTC.